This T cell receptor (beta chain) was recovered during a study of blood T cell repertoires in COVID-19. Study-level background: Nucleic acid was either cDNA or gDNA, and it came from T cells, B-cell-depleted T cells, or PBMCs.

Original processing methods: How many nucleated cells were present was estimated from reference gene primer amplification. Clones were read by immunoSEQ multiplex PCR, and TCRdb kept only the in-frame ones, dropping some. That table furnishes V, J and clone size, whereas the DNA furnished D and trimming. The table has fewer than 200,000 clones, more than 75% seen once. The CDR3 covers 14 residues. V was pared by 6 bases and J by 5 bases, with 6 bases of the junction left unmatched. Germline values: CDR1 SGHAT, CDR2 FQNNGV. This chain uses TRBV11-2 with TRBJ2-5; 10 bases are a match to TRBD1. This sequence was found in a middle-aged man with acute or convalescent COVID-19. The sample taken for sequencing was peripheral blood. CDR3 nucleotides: TGTGCCAGCAGGTTACCGGGACAGGGGGAGACCCAGTACTTC. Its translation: CASRLPGQGETQYF.